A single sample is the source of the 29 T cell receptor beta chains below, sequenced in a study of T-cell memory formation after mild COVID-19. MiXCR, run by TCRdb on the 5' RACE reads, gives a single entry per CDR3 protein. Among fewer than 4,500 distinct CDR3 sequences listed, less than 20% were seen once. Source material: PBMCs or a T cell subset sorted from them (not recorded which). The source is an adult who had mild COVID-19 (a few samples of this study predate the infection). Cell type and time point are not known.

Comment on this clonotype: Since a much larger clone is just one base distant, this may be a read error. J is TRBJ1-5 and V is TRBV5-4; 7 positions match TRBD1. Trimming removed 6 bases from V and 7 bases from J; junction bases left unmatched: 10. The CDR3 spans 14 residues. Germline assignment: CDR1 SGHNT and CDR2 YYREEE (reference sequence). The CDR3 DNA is TGTGCCAGCATCTGGGGACAGTTTAACCAGCCCCAGCATTTT. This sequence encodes CASIWGQFNQPQHF.

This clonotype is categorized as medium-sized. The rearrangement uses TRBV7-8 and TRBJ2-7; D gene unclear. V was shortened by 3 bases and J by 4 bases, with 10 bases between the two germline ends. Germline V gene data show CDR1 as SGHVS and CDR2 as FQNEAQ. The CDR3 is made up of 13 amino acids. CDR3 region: CASSFLEAYEQYV. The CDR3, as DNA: TGTGCCAGCAGCTTTCTCGAGGCTTACGAGCAGTACGTC.

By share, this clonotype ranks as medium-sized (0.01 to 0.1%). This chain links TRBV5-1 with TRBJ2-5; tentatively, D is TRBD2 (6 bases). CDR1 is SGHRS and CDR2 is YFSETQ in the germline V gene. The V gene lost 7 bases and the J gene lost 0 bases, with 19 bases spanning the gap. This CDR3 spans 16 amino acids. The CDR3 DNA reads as TGCGCCAGCCGACAAGGGGAAGGAGGGTACCAAGAGACCCAGTACTTC. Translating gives CASRQGEGGYQETQYF. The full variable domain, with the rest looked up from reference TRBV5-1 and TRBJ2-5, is KAGVTQTPRYLIKTRGQQVTLSCSPISGHRSVSWYQQTPGQGLQFLFEYFSETQRNKGNFPGRFSGRQFSNSRSEMNVSTLELGDSALYLCASRQGEGGYQETQYFGPGTRLLVL.

CDR3 bases: TGTGCCAGCAGAGACAGGGTCGGCGCAGATACGCAGTATTTT. This translates into CASRDRVGADTQYF. The chain carries TRBV12-3 or TRBV12-4 and TRBJ2-3, with 7 positions matching TRBD1. The J segment lost 4 bases and the V segment lost 6 bases, leaving 7 bases of the junction unmatched. The CDR3 totals 14 residues.

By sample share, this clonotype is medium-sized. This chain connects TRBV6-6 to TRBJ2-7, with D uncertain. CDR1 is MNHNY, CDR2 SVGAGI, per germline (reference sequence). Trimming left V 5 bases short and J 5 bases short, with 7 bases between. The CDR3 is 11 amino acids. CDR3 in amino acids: CASSHLNEQYF. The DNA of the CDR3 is TGTGCCAGCAGTCACCTGAACGAGCAGTACTTC.

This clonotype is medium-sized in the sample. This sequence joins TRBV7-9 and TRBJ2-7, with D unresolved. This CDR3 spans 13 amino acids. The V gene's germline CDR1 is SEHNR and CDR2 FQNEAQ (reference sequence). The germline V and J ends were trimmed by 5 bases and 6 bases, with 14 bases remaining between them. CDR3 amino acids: CASSPPPPGEQYF. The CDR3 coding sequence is TGTGCCAGCAGCCCGCCCCCCCCCGGCGAGCAGTACTTC. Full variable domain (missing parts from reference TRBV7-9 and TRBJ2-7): DTGVSQNPRHKITKRGQNVTFRCDPISEHNRLYWYRQTLGQGPEFLTYFQNEAQLEKSRLLSDRFSAERPKGSFSTLEIQRTEQGDSAMYLCASSPPPPGEQYFGPGTRLTVT.

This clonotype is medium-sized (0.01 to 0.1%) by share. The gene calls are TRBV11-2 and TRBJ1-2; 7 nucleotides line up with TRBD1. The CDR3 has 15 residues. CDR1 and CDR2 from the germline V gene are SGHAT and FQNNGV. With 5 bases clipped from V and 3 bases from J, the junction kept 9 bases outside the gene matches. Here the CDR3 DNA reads TGTGCCAGCAGCCCGGTACAGGGGACCGACTATGGCTACACCTTC. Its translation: CASSPVQGTDYGYTF.

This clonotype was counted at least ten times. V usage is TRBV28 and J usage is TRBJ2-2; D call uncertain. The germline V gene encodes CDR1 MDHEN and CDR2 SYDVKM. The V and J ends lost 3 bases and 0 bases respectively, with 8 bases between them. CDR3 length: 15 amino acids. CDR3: CASSFLWSNTGELFF. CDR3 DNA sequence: TGTGCCAGCAGTTTTTTGTGGTCGAACACCGGGGAGCTGTTTTTT.

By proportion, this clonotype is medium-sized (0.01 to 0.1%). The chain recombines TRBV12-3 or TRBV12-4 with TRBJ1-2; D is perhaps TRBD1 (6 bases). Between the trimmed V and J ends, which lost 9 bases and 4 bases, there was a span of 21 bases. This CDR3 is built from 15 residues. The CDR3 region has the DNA TGTGCCAGTCTACCGACAGGACAACGATTCTATGGCTACACCTTC. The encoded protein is CASLPTGQRFYGYTF.

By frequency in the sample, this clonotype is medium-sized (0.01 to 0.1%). The CDR3 loop reads CASSVWQAGTEAFF. CDR3 DNA sequence: TGTGCCAGCAGTGTTTGGCAGGCGGGGACTGAAGCTTTCTTT. The chain employs TRBV6-1 and TRBJ1-1; D ambiguous. The CDR3 sequence is 14 residues long. The V gene's germline CDR1 is MNHNS and CDR2 SASEGT. Trimming removed 4 bases at V and 5 bases at J, with 14 bases between.

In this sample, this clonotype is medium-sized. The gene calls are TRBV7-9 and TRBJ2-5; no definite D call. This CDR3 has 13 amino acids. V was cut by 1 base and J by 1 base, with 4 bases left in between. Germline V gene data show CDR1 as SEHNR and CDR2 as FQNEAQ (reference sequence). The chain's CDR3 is CASSLEGQETQYF. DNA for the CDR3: TGTGCCAGCAGCTTAGAGGGCCAAGAGACCCAGTACTTC.

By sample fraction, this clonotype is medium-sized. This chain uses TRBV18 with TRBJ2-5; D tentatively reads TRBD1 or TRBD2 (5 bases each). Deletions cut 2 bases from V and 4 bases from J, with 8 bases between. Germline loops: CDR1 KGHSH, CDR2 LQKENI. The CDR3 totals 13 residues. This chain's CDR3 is CASSPGTRETQYF. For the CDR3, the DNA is TGTGCCAGCTCACCAGGGACCAGAGAGACCCAGTACTTC.

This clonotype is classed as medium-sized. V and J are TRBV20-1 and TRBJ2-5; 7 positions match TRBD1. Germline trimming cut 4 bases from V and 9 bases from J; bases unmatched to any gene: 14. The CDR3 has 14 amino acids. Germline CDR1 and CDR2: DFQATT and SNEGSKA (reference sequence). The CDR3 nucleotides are TGCAGTGCTAACCCCGGGACAGCCGAGGGGTCCCAGTACTTC. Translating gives CSANPGTAEGSQYF.

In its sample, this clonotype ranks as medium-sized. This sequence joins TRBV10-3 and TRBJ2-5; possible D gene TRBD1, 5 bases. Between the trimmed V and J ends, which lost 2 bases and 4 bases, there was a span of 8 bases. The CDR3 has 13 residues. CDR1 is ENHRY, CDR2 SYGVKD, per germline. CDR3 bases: TGTGCCATCAGTGAGGATAGGGGAGAGACCCAGTACTTC. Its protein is CAISEDRGETQYF.

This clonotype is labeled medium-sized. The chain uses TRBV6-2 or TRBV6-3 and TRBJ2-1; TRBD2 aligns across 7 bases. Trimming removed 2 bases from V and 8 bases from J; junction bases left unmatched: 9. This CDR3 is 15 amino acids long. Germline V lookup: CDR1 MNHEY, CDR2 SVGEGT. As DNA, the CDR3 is TGTGCCAGCAGTTACGCCACGACTAGCACCCATGAGCAGTTCTTC. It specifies CASSYATTSTHEQFF.

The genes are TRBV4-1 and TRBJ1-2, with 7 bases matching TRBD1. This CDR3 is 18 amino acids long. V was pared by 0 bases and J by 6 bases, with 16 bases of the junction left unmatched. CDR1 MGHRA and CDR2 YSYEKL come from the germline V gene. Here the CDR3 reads CASSQEGLPTGPEDGYTF. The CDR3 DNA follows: TGCGCCAGCAGCCAAGAAGGGCTACCGACAGGGCCAGAAGATGGCTACACCTTC.

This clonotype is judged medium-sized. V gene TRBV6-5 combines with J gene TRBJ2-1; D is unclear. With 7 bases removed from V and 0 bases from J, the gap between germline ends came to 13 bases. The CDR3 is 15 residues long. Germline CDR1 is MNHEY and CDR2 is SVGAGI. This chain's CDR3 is CASTLQASSYNEQFF. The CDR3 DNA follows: TGTGCCAGCACCCTCCAGGCAAGCTCCTACAATGAGCAGTTCTTC.

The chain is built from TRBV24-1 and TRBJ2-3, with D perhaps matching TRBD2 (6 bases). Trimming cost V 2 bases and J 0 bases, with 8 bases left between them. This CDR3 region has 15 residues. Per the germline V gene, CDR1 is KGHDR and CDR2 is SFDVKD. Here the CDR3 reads CATSDSTRSTDTQYF. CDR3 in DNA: TGTGCCACCAGTGATTCGACTAGAAGCACAGATACGCAGTATTTT.

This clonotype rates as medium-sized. In DNA, the CDR3 is TGTGCCAGCTCTAGCCCCCGGACAGTCTCATCTAGCACAGATACGCAGTATTTT. It encodes CASSSPRTVSSSTDTQYF. V and J are TRBV18 and TRBJ2-3, with a possible D match to TRBD1 (6 bases). From germline, CDR1 is KGHSH and CDR2 LQKENI. The CDR3 is 18 amino acids. The V and J ends lost 6 bases and 0 bases respectively, with 22 bases between them. The full variable domain, with the rest looked up from reference TRBV18 and TRBJ2-3, is NAGVMQNPRHLVRRRGQEARLRCSPMKGHSHVYWYRQLPEEGLKFMVYLQKENIIDESGMPKERFSAEFPKEGPSILRIQQVVRGDSAAYFCASSSPRTVSSSTDTQYFGPGTRLTVL.

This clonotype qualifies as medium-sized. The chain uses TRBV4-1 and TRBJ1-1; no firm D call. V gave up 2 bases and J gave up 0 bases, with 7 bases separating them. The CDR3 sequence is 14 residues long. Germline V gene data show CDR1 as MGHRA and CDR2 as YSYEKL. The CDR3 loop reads CASSQPTVNTEAFF. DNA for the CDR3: TGCGCCAGCAGCCAACCCACAGTGAACACTGAAGCTTTCTTT.

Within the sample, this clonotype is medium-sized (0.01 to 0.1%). The DNA for the CDR3 is TGCGCCAGCAGCTTGGGAGGTTGGGGTTCCGAAGCTTTCTTT. Translation: CASSLGGWGSEAFF. The rearrangement joins TRBV5-1 to TRBJ1-1; D gene unclear. V was cut by 0 bases and J by 8 bases, with 14 bases left in between. The CDR3 is made up of 14 amino acids. Germline lookup yields CDR1 SGHRS and CDR2 YFSETQ.

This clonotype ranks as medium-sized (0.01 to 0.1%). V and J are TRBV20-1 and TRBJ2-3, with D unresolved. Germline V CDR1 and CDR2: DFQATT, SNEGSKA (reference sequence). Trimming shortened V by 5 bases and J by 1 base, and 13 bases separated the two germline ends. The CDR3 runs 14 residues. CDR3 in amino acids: CSAVPGVGTDTQYF. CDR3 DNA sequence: TGCAGTGCTGTCCCGGGTGTTGGCACAGATACGCAGTATTTT.

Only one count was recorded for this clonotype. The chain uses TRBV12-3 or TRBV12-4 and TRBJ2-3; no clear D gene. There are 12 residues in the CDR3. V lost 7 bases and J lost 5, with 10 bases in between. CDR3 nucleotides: TGTGCCAGCAAAATGGTCGGAGATACGCAGTATTTT. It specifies CASKMVGDTQYF.

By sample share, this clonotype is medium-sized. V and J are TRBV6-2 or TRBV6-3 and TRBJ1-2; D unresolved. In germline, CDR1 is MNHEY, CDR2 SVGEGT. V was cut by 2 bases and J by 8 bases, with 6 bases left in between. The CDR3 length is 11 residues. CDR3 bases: TGTGCCAGCAGTTACACGGGGGGCTACACCTTC. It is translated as CASSYTGGYTF.

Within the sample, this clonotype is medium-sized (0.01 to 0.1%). The DNA of the CDR3 is TGCGCCAGCAGCTTGGCCCCGGCGGGGGCCGGTGGAGAGACCCAGTACTTC. Translating gives CASSLAPAGAGGETQYF. This chain connects TRBV5-1 to TRBJ2-5; a possible D gene is TRBD2 (7 bases). CDR1 is SGHRS, CDR2 YFSETQ, per germline. The CDR3 is 17 amino acids. V lost 0 bases, J lost 4 bases, and 19 bases lay in between.

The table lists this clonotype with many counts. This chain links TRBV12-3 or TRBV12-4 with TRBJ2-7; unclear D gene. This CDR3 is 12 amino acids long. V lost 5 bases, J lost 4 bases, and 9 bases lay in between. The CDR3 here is CASSPTGYEQYV. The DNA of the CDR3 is TGTGCCAGCAGTCCTACCGGGTACGAGCAGTACGTC.

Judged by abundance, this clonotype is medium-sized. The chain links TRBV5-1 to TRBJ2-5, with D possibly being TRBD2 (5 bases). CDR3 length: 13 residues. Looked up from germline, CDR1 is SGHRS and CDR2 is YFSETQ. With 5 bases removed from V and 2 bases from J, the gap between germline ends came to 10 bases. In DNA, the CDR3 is TGCGCCAGCAGTTACGGGATTCAAGAGACCCAGTACTTC. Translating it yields CASSYGIQETQYF.

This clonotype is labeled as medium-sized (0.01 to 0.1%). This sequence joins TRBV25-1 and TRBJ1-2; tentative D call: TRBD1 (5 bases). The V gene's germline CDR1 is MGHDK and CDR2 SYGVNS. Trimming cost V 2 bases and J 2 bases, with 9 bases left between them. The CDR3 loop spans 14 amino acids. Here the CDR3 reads CASSELQGNYGYTF. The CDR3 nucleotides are TGTGCCAGCAGTGAACTTCAGGGAAACTATGGCTACACCTTC.

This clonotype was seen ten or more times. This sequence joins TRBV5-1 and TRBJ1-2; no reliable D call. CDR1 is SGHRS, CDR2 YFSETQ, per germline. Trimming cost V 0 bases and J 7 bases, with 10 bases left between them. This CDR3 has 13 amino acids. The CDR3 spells CASSLAREGGYTF. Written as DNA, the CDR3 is TGCGCCAGCAGCTTGGCTAGGGAGGGTGGCTACACCTTC.